The rows below give T cell receptor beta chains drawn from one sample of a study of CD8 T cells in Susac syndrome. Each CDR3 protein is one row after TCRdb ran MiXCR on the immunoSEQ multiplex PCR reads. The sample comprises about 240,000 distinct CDR3 sequences, approximately 95% of which are singletons, and about 0.1% rests with the top ten. Specimen: CD4+ T cells from PBMCs. These receptor sequences come from a human donor with Susac syndrome. Each CDR3 is given with its conserved first and last residue. A D gene is named only where the DNA matches it firmly. The listing skips clone size in some rows; elsewhere it reads once, few, many or a size class.

D: TRBD2; size: .; J: TRBJ2-1; V: TRBV18; CDR3: CASSPVRIAGGIYNEQFF; DNA: TGTGCCAGCTCACCAGTGAGAATAGCGGGAGGCATATACAATGAGCAGTTCTTC
D: .; size: .; J: TRBJ2-1; V: TRBV29-1; CDR3: CSVEAGTSFHVYEQFF; DNA: TGCAGCGTTGAAGCAGGCACTAGCTTCCACGTCTATGAGCAGTTCTTC
D: .; size: .; J: TRBJ2-3; V: TRBV28; CDR3: CASSPTGQGVADTQYF; DNA: TGTGCCAGCAGTCCCACGGGCCAAGGGGTGGCAGATACGCAGTATTTT
D: TRBD1; size: .; J: TRBJ1-2; V: TRBV6-5; CDR3: CASSYEQGGSRDGYTF; DNA: TGTGCCAGCAGTTACGAACAGGGGGGTTCTCGGGATGGCTACACCTTC
D: .; size: .; J: TRBJ2-7; V: TRBV30; CDR3: CAWSEETKAYEQYF; DNA: TGTGCCTGGTCCGAGGAGACAAAGGCCTACGAGCAGTACTTC
D: .; size: once; J: TRBJ2-7; V: TRBV6-5; CDR3: CASGSIQGLYEQYF; DNA: TGTGCCAGCGGTTCGATCCAGGGTTTGTACGAGCAGTACTTC
D: .; size: .; J: TRBJ1-2; V: TRBV28; CDR3: CASSPRVLSGYTF; DNA: TGTGCCAGCAGCCCCAGGGTTTTATCTGGCTACACCTTC
D: .; size: .; J: TRBJ2-3; V: TRBV12-5; CDR3: CASGLIPHTDTQYF; DNA: TGTGCTAGTGGTTTGATCCCACACACAGATACGCAGTATTTT
D: .; size: .; J: TRBJ1-1; V: TRBV30; CDR3: CAWSVGEYTEAFF; DNA: TGTGCCTGGAGTGTTGGCGAATACACTGAAGCTTTCTTT
D: TRBD2; size: .; J: TRBJ2-7; V: TRBV7-2; CDR3: CASSQTGGLAGGEQYF; DNA: TGTGCCAGCAGTCAGACAGGCGGACTAGCGGGAGGCGAGCAGTACTTC
D: .; size: .; J: TRBJ2-1; V: TRBV7-3; CDR3: CASSLALFNEQFF; DNA: TGTGCCAGCAGCCTCGCGTTATTCAATGAGCAGTTCTTC
D: TRBD1; size: .; J: TRBJ1-2; V: TRBV12-3/TRBV12-4; CDR3: CASKLGQGSADYGYTF; DNA: TGTGCCAGCAAACTCGGACAGGGTTCCGCCGACTATGGCTACACCTTC
D: TRBD1; size: .; J: TRBJ2-7; V: TRBV5-1; CDR3: CASSSRDRVHEQYF; DNA: TGCGCCAGCAGCTCGAGGGACAGGGTGCACGAGCAGTACTTC
D: .; size: .; J: TRBJ1-5; V: TRBV28; CDR3: CASTSLAGNYQPQHF; DNA: TGTGCCAGCACTTCGCTCGCCGGGAATTATCAGCCCCAGCATTTT
D: TRBD1; size: .; J: TRBJ2-7; V: TRBV29-1; CDR3: CSVVPGTGGHEQYF; DNA: TGCAGCGTCGTGCCCGGGACAGGGGGTCACGAGCAGTACTTC
D: TRBD2; size: .; J: TRBJ2-2; V: TRBV20-1; CDR3: CSARTTSGSPTGELFF; DNA: TGCAGTGCTAGAACGACTAGCGGGAGCCCCACCGGGGAGCTGTTTTTT
D: .; size: .; J: TRBJ1-4; V: TRBV27; CDR3: CASSPGRHEKLFF; DNA: TGTGCCAGCAGTCCCGGCAGACATGAAAAACTGTTTTTT
D: .; size: .; J: TRBJ2-4; V: TRBV25-1; CDR3: CASLQNGTSSLAKNIQYF; DNA: TGTGCCAGCCTCCAAAATGGGACGAGTTCTTTAGCCAAAAACATTCAGTACTTC
D: .; size: .; J: TRBJ1-1; V: TRBV20-1; CDR3: CSARGTPGQMNTEAFF; DNA: TGCAGTGCTAGAGGCACCCCGGGGCAGATGAACACTGAAGCTTTCTTT
D: .; size: .; J: TRBJ2-7; V: TRBV29-1; CDR3: CSVGKSTSKDEQYF; DNA: TGCAGCGTCGGGAAATCGACTAGTAAAGACGAGCAGTACTTC
D: TRBD2; size: .; J: TRBJ2-2; V: TRBV4-1; CDR3: CASRRLAGVTGELFF; DNA: TGCGCCAGCAGACGGCTAGCGGGAGTAACCGGGGAGCTGTTTTTT
D: .; size: .; J: TRBJ2-1; V: TRBV3-1; CDR3: CASSQGRQNNEQFF; DNA: TGTGCCAGCAGCCAAGGACGACAGAACAATGAGCAGTTCTTC
D: .; size: .; J: TRBJ2-5; V: TRBV2; CDR3: CASRVELQETQYF; DNA: TGTGCCAGCAGGGTGGAGCTCCAAGAGACCCAGTACTTC
D: TRBD2; size: once; J: TRBJ2-3; V: TRBV5-1; CDR3: CASSPRAGGGTDTQYF; DNA: TGCGCCAGCAGCCCCCGGGCGGGGGGAGGCACAGATACGCAGTATTTT
D: .; size: .; J: TRBJ1-5; V: TRBV6-1; CDR3: CASSEAAAMANQPQHF; DNA: TGTGCCAGCAGTGAAGCGGCCGCCATGGCCAATCAGCCCCAGCATTTT
D: .; size: .; J: TRBJ2-3; V: TRBV19; CDR3: CASSIALADTQYF; DNA: TGTGCCAGTAGTATAGCCCTCGCAGATACGCAGTATTTT
D: .; size: .; J: TRBJ2-1; V: TRBV12-3/TRBV12-4; CDR3: CASRQGSEQFF; DNA: TGTGCCAGCAGGCAGGGCAGTGAGCAGTTCTTC
D: .; size: .; J: TRBJ1-2; V: TRBV21-1; CDR3: CASPDRGPRKYGYTF; DNA: TGTGCCAGCCCTGACAGGGGGCCGCGGAAATATGGCTACACCTTC
D: TRBD1; size: .; J: TRBJ1-5; V: TRBV29-1; CDR3: CSALGQPLVGEPQHF; DNA: TGCAGCGCCCTGGGACAGCCCCTCGTCGGAGAGCCCCAGCATTTT
D: TRBD2; size: .; J: TRBJ2-5; V: TRBV7-3; CDR3: CASSNPGLAGETQYF; DNA: TGTGCCAGCAGCAACCCGGGACTAGCAGGGGAGACCCAGTACTTC
D: .; size: .; J: TRBJ2-5; V: TRBV28; CDR3: CASSLVKVGGTQYF; DNA: TGTGCCAGCAGTTTGGTTAAGGTGGGCGGGACCCAGTACTTC
D: .; size: .; J: TRBJ1-4; V: TRBV12-3/TRBV12-4; CDR3: CASSFNVDEKLFF; DNA: TGTGCCAGCAGTTTTAACGTAGATGAAAAACTGTTTTTT
D: .; size: .; J: TRBJ2-7; V: TRBV6-5; CDR3: CASSSRGRDYEQYF; DNA: TGTGCCAGCAGCTCGAGGGGGAGGGACTACGAGCAGTACTTC
D: .; size: .; J: TRBJ2-2; V: TRBV30; CDR3: CAWSLEIGELFF; DNA: TGTGCCTGGAGTCTTGAAATTGGGGAGCTGTTTTTT
D: TRBD2; size: .; J: TRBJ2-3; V: TRBV11-3; CDR3: CASSLALAGSPQYF; DNA: TGTGCCAGCAGCTTAGCCCTAGCGGGGTCTCCGCAGTATTTT
D: .; size: .; J: TRBJ2-1; V: TRBV20-1; CDR3: CSATYSANNEQFF; DNA: TGCAGTGCTACCTATAGCGCGAACAATGAGCAGTTCTTC
D: TRBD1; size: once; J: TRBJ1-2; V: TRBV7-9; CDR3: CASSTETGGAYGYTF; DNA: TGTGCCAGCAGCACCGAGACAGGGGGCGCCTATGGCTACACCTTC
D: TRBD2; size: .; J: TRBJ2-7; V: TRBV7-9; CDR3: CASSSGLAGGPGSYEQYF; DNA: TGTGCCAGCAGCTCCGGACTAGCGGGAGGGCCGGGTTCCTACGAGCAGTACTTC
D: .; size: .; J: TRBJ1-2; V: TRBV12-3/TRBV12-4; CDR3: CASSFIASGYTF; DNA: TGTGCCAGCAGTTTCATTGCGAGTGGCTACACCTTC
D: .; size: .; J: TRBJ2-5; V: TRBV7-9; CDR3: CASSFGSGETQYF; DNA: TGTGCCAGCAGCTTTGGGTCGGGAGAGACCCAGTACTTC
D: .; size: .; J: TRBJ2-2; V: TRBV20-1; CDR3: CSARDLLGELFF; DNA: TGCAGTGCTAGAGACCTGCTCGGGGAGCTGTTTTTT
D: TRBD1; size: .; J: TRBJ1-5; V: TRBV20-1; CDR3: CSATPGQGLSNQPQHF; DNA: TGCAGTGCTACGCCGGGACAGGGCTTGAGCAATCAGCCCCAGCATTTT
D: TRBD1; size: once; J: TRBJ2-7; V: TRBV20-1; CDR3: CSAGQGAGEQYF; DNA: TGCAGTGCCGGACAGGGGGCGGGAGAGCAGTACTTC
D: .; size: .; J: TRBJ1-1; V: TRBV30; CDR3: CAWSPRKGLTEAFF; DNA: TGTGCCTGGAGCCCCAGGAAGGGTTTAACTGAAGCTTTCTTT
D: .; size: once; J: TRBJ2-1; V: TRBV4-1; CDR3: CASSLRGSTNNEQFF; DNA: TGCGCCAGCTCTCTTAGGGGGTCTACTAACAATGAGCAGTTCTTC
D: TRBD1; size: .; J: TRBJ1-1; V: TRBV4-1; CDR3: CASSQPGQGNTEAFF; DNA: TGCGCCAGCAGCCAACCTGGACAGGGGAACACTGAAGCTTTCTTT
D: TRBD1; size: .; J: TRBJ2-5; V: TRBV25-1; CDR3: CASSVLGTGLEDQYF; DNA: TGTGCCAGCAGTGTACTTGGGACAGGTTTAGAGGACCAGTACTTC
D: TRBD2; size: .; J: TRBJ2-1; V: TRBV3-1; CDR3: CASSPTVTKKTSEYNEQFF; DNA: TGTGCCAGCAGTCCGACAGTAACAAAAAAGACTAGCGAGTACAATGAGCAGTTCTTC
D: .; size: .; J: TRBJ1-2; V: TRBV29-1; CDR3: CSVEEGWYGYTF; DNA: TGCAGCGTTGAAGAGGGTTGGTATGGCTACACCTTC
D: .; size: .; J: TRBJ2-1; V: TRBV20-1; CDR3: CSVRYNEQFF; DNA: TGCAGTGTCCGATACAATGAGCAGTTCTTC
D: TRBD2; size: .; J: TRBJ2-1; V: TRBV5-4; CDR3: CATTRTGTSGNEQFF; DNA: TGTGCCACCACACGGACAGGGACTAGCGGCAATGAGCAGTTCTTC
D: .; size: .; J: TRBJ1-4; V: TRBV29-1; CDR3: CSVERGAKLFF; DNA: TGCAGCGTTGAAAGAGGGGCAAAACTGTTTTTT
D: .; size: .; J: TRBJ2-5; V: TRBV4-1; CDR3: CASSQVNGVEETQYF; DNA: TGCGCCAGCAGCCAAGTTAATGGGGTTGAGGAGACCCAGTACTTC
D: .; size: .; J: TRBJ2-3; V: TRBV13; CDR3: CASSLGRDTQYF; DNA: TGTGCCAGCAGCTTAGGGCGAGATACGCAGTATTTT
D: TRBD2; size: .; J: TRBJ2-1; V: TRBV29-1; CDR3: CSVEDNSGRSYNEQFF; DNA: TGCAGCGTTGAAGATAATAGCGGGAGGTCCTACAATGAGCAGTTCTTC
D: .; size: .; J: TRBJ2-6; V: TRBV7-9; CDR3: CASSPVGGANVLTF; DNA: TGTGCCAGCAGCCCCGTGGGAGGGGCCAACGTCCTGACTTTC
D: .; size: .; J: TRBJ1-2; V: TRBV30; CDR3: CAWGRGGYTF; DNA: TGTGCCTGGGGAAGAGGTGGCTACACCTTC
D: .; size: few; J: TRBJ2-7; V: TRBV12-3/TRBV12-4; CDR3: CASSVQYEQYF; DNA: TGTGCCAGCAGTGTTCAATACGAGCAGTACTTC
D: TRBD1; size: .; J: TRBJ1-1; V: TRBV29-1; CDR3: CSAWDRGLGAFF; DNA: TGCAGCGCTTGGGACAGGGGCCTGGGGGCTTTCTTT